The 26 T cell receptor beta chains below come from one sample, sequenced in a study of CD8 T cells in ankylosing spondylitis. TCRdb reprocessed the 5' RACE reads with MiXCR, giving one entry per CDR3 protein. The table records under 150,000 distinct CDR3 sequences, about a tenth of them present only once. The specimen was blood, either unsorted or a sorted T cell fraction (not recorded which). The receptors were sampled from a male donor with ankylosing spondylitis or in good health (not recorded which).

This clonotype was counted many times. J is TRBJ1-6 and V is TRBV4-3; D is undetermined. This CDR3 is 13 amino acids long. Trimming took 1 base from V and 6 from J, leaving 4 bases between them. The V gene's germline CDR1 is LGHNA and CDR2 YSLEER. CDR3 sequence reads: CASSQVVNSPLHF. CDR3 nucleotide sequence: TGCGCCAGCAGCCAAGTGGTTAATTCACCCCTCCACTTT.

The table lists this clonotype with a few counts. This sequence joins TRBV5-1 and TRBJ2-5; D might be TRBD1 (6 bases). Between the trimmed V and J ends, which lost 4 bases and 5 bases, there was a span of 12 bases. In germline, CDR1 is SGHRS, CDR2 YFSETQ. This CDR3 spans 13 amino acids. CDR3 sequence reads: CASSPQGLETQYF. For the CDR3, the DNA is TGCGCCAGCAGCCCACAGGGATTGGAGACCCAGTACTTC. The variable domain in full, with the rest retrieved from reference TRBV5-1 and TRBJ2-5, is KAGVTQTPRYLIKTRGQQVTLSCSPISGHRSVSWYQQTPGQGLQFLFEYFSETQRNKGNFPGRFSGRQFSNSRSEMNVSTLELGDSALYLCASSPQGLETQYFGPGTRLLVL.

This clonotype was found many times. V is TRBV7-6 and J is TRBJ2-5; D uncertain. The CDR3 has 14 residues. Germline V CDR1 and CDR2: SGHVS, FNYEAQ. With 1 base removed from V and 1 base from J, the gap between germline ends came to 7 bases. As DNA, the CDR3 is TGTGCCAGCAGCTTAGGGCAGAGCCAAGAGACCCAGTACTTC. Protein: CASSLGQSQETQYF. The full variable domain, its missing parts supplied by reference TRBV7-6 and TRBJ2-5, is GAGVSQSPRYKVTKRGQDVALRCDPISGHVSLYWYRQALGQGPEFLTYFNYEAQQDKSGLPNDRFSAERPEGSISTLTIQRTEQRDSAMYRCASSLGQSQETQYFGPGTRLLVL.

This clonotype has ten or more counts. The V gene is TRBV3-1, the J gene TRBJ2-1, with D possibly matching TRBD2 (5 bases). V shed 1 base and J shed 7 bases, with 17 bases lying between them. CDR1 and CDR2 from the germline V gene are LGHDT and YNNKEL (reference sequence). The CDR3 extends over 16 amino acids. CDR3 loop: CASSQGPQLDFNEQFF. Written as DNA, the CDR3 is TGTGCCAGCAGCCAAGGTCCCCAACTAGATTTTAATGAGCAGTTCTTC.

At least ten counts were recorded for this clonotype. CDR3 nucleotides: TGCGCCACCAGGTCCGGGGCCAACGTCCTGACTTTC. This codes for CATRSGANVLTF. The J gene is TRBJ2-6, the V gene TRBV5-1; D is unresolved. Germline values: CDR1 SGHRS, CDR2 YFSETQ. The V and J ends lost 9 bases and 4 bases respectively, with 8 bases between them. The CDR3 contains 12 residues.

This clonotype was detected many times. The chain recombines TRBV2 with TRBJ2-3; 7 bases map to TRBD2. The trim removed 6 bases at V and 5 bases at J, leaving 8 bases unmatched. CDR3 length: 14 amino acids. CDR1 SNHLY and CDR2 FYNNEI come from the germline V gene. The CDR3 bases are TGTGCCAGCAGGGGGCGGGAGTGGGAAGATACGCAGTATTTT. Its translation is CASRGREWEDTQYF.

The chain couples TRBV6-1 to TRBJ2-7; tentative D call: TRBD2 (6 bases). V lost 7 bases, J lost 0 bases, and 16 bases lay in between. Per germline, CDR1 MNHNS and CDR2 SASEGT. The CDR3 covers 15 residues. The CDR3 region has the DNA TGTGCCAGCAAGAAAACAGGAGGGAGCTCCTACGAGCAGTACTTC. It is translated as CASKKTGGSSYEQYF.

This clonotype was picked up many times. This chain uses TRBV6-2 or TRBV6-3 with TRBJ2-2, with D perhaps matching TRBD2 (6 bases). Trimming left V 5 bases short and J 3 bases short, with 13 bases between. The CDR3 totals 15 residues. From germline, CDR1 is MNHEY and CDR2 SVGEGT. CDR3 in DNA: TGTGCCAGCAGTCAGACTAGTTCCGACACCGGGGAGCTGTTTTTT. Amino acid sequence: CASSQTSSDTGELFF.

This clonotype was seen many times. The rearrangement uses TRBV15 and TRBJ2-3; 10 positions match TRBD2. Germline CDR1 reads LNHNV; CDR2 reads YYDKDF (reference sequence). V shed 3 bases and J 2 bases; nucleotides not matched to a gene: 11. The CDR3 runs to 18 residues. CDR3 protein: CATSREIRLAGNTDTQYF. The CDR3, as DNA: TGTGCCACCAGCAGGGAAATTCGACTAGCGGGTAACACAGATACGCAGTATTTT.

This clonotype was counted at least ten times. V and J are TRBV28 and TRBJ2-5; 8 bases agree with TRBD2. The germline CDR1 and CDR2 sequences are MDHEN and SYDVKM. The V segment lost 8 bases and the J segment 4 bases; nucleotides outside the gene matches: 3. The CDR3 spans 12 residues. CDR3 in DNA: TGTGCCAGCCGAAGCGGGAGAGAGACCCAGTACTTC. Encoded protein: CASRSGRETQYF. The whole variable domain, filled in from reference TRBV28 and TRBJ2-5, reads DVKVTQSSRYLVKRTGEKVFLECVQDMDHENMFWYRQDPGLGLRLIYFSYDVKMKEKGDIPEGYSVSREKKERFSLILESASTNQTSMYLCASRSGRETQYFGPGTRLLVL.

This clonotype came up many times. This chain joins TRBV9 and TRBJ2-2; 10 bases map to TRBD2. Germline values: CDR1 SGDLS, CDR2 YYNGEE. The J segment lost 9 bases and the V segment lost 4 bases, leaving 12 bases of the junction unmatched. There are 16 residues in the CDR3. The CDR3 DNA reads TGTGCCAGCAGCTTAGTCTCGGCTAGCGGGAGTAGGGAGCTGTTTTTT. This sequence encodes CASSLVSASGSRELFF.

The chain is built from TRBV19 and TRBJ2-5, with 7 bases lining up with TRBD1. CDR3 size: 13 residues. J lost 3 bases, V lost 5 bases, and 3 bases had no gene match. Germline-derived CDR1 and CDR2 are LNHDA and SQIVND (reference sequence). This chain's CDR3 is CASSVDREETQYF. As DNA, the CDR3 is TGTGCCAGTAGTGTCGACAGGGAAGAGACCCAGTACTTC.

The sample holds many counts of this clonotype. This chain connects TRBV10-3 to TRBJ2-7, with D perhaps TRBD1 (5 bases). The CDR3 is 11 amino acids. Germline-derived CDR1 and CDR2 are ENHRY and SYGVKD. V lost 8 bases and J 5 bases, leaving 10 bases between the germline ends. The CDR3 loop is CAIQGSHEQYF. Here the CDR3 DNA reads TGTGCCATCCAGGGTTCCCACGAGCAGTACTTC.

This clonotype was counted many times. The chain has TRBV3-1 and TRBJ2-1; D possibly corresponds to TRBD2 (6 bases). CDR3 length: 17 residues. The germline CDR1 and CDR2 sequences are LGHDT and YNNKEL (reference sequence). Trimming stripped 1 base from V and 0 bases from J, with 13 bases between. CDR3: CASSQVSSASSYNEQFF. In DNA form, the CDR3 reads TGTGCCAGCAGCCAAGTTTCTAGCGCGAGCTCCTACAATGAGCAGTTCTTC.

This clonotype was seen a handful of times. The chain couples TRBV7-8 to TRBJ2-7, with D possibly matching TRBD2 (7 bases). CDR1 and CDR2 (germline): SGHVS, FQNEAQ. This CDR3 comprises 16 residues. V lost 4 bases and J lost 2, with 18 bases in between. CDR3 in amino acids: CASSSQGRGLAYEQYF. The CDR3 DNA follows: TGTGCCAGCAGCTCCCAGGGGAGAGGACTAGCCTACGAGCAGTACTTC.

The V and J genes are TRBV20-1 and TRBJ1-2, with 10 bases aligning to TRBD1. The germline gives CDR1 DFQATT, CDR2 SNEGSKA (reference sequence). J lost 2 bases, V lost 0 bases, and 6 bases had no gene match. The CDR3 runs 16 residues. The CDR3 here is CSAREREGQGNYGYTF. The CDR3 DNA is TGCAGTGCTAGAGAGAGAGAGGGACAGGGGAACTATGGCTACACCTTC.

This clonotype occurred a few times. This chain links TRBV6-2 or TRBV6-3 with TRBJ2-7; D may be TRBD2 (5 bases). V gave up 2 bases and J gave up 3 bases, with 14 bases separating them. The CDR3 has 15 amino acids. The germline CDR1 and CDR2 sequences are MNHEY and SVGEGT. The CDR3 here is CASSYEGIRDYEQYF. The CDR3 DNA reads as TGTGCCAGCAGTTACGAGGGTATTAGGGACTACGAGCAGTACTTC.

This clonotype was seen a handful of times. J is TRBJ1-3 and V is TRBV6-2 or TRBV6-3; TRBD1 matches 8 bases. Trimming removed 5 bases from V and 8 bases from J; junction bases left unmatched: 11. Germline CDR1 MNHEY, CDR2 SVGEGT. The CDR3 runs to 15 residues. The CDR3 coding sequence is TGTGCCAGCAGTGACTACGACAGGGGTACGGACACCATATATTTT. Protein product: CASSDYDRGTDTIYF.

In this sample, this clonotype turned up many times. The rearrangement uses TRBV20-1 and TRBJ2-7, with no clear D. This CDR3 has 13 residues. The germline V and J ends were trimmed by 0 bases and 3 bases, with 9 bases remaining between them. The germline gives CDR1 DFQATT, CDR2 SNEGSKA (reference sequence). The CDR3 DNA reads TGCAGTGCTAGAGACACATTGGGCTACGAGCAGTACTTC. This codes for CSARDTLGYEQYF.

This clonotype appeared a single time. This may be a read error: a much more frequent sequence differs by one nucleotide. This chain uses TRBV20-1 with TRBJ1-5; D may be TRBD1 (6 bases). The CDR3 spans 13 residues. CDR1 is DFQATT and CDR2 is SNEGSKA in the germline V gene (reference sequence). The chain's CDR3 is CGARGQGIQPQHF. DNA of the CDR3: TGCGGTGCTAGAGGGCAGGGGATACAGCCCCAGCATTTT.

Many counts were recorded for this clonotype. V usage is TRBV24-1 and J usage is TRBJ1-2; D call uncertain. V was pared by 1 base and J by 0 bases, with 11 bases between. CDR3 length: 16 amino acids. Germline V gene lookup returns CDR1 KGHDR and CDR2 SFDVKD. The CDR3 is CATSDLRRPPNYGYTF. In DNA form, the CDR3 reads TGTGCCACCAGTGATTTAAGGCGCCCACCTAACTATGGCTACACCTTC.

A note on this clonotype: A single base separates this from a much larger clone, so it may be a read error. The chain is built from TRBV20-1 and TRBJ1-5; no clear D. CDR3 length: 16 residues. Germline assignment: CDR1 DFQATT and CDR2 SNEGSKA (reference sequence). The CDR3 nucleotides are TGCTGTGCTAGAGATCGCTGGGAAATTAGCAATCAGCCCCAGCATTTT. Amino acid sequence: CCARDRWEISNQPQHF.

Many counts were recorded for this clonotype. The V call is TRBV29-1, the J call TRBJ2-1, with D tentatively TRBD1 (5 bases). CDR1 is SQVTM and CDR2 is ANQGSEA in the germline V gene. V lost 6 bases and J lost 1, with 10 bases in between. The CDR3 covers 13 residues. CDR3 region: CSVGKGSYNEQFF. Written as DNA, the CDR3 is TGCAGCGTAGGGAAGGGGTCCTACAATGAGCAGTTCTTC.

This clonotype was observed at least ten times. This sequence joins TRBV12-3 or TRBV12-4 and TRBJ1-5, with 9 bases aligning to TRBD1. Trimming took 6 bases from V and 4 from J; bases not matched to a gene: 4. The CDR3 has 14 residues. The CDR3 DNA reads TGTGCCAGCAGACCAGGGACAGGGAATCAGCCCCAGCATTTT. Its protein product is CASRPGTGNQPQHF.

This clonotype was observed many times. The V call is TRBV20-1, the J call TRBJ2-7; possible D gene TRBD1, 5 bases. Trimming cost V 0 bases and J 3 bases, with 18 bases left between them. Per the germline V gene, CDR1 is DFQATT and CDR2 is SNEGSKA (reference sequence). The CDR3 is made up of 16 amino acids. CDR3 nucleotide sequence: TGCAGTGCTAGAGATCTTAGGGCACAGGCGGACTACGAGCAGTACTTC. Amino acid sequence: CSARDLRAQADYEQYF.

This clonotype has at least ten counts. The DNA for the CDR3 is TGCGCCAGCAGCCCTGACTTGGGTGAGCAGTTCTTC. This encodes CASSPDLGEQFF. V usage is TRBV5-1 and J usage is TRBJ2-1; D gene unclear. The CDR3 spans 12 residues. Germline V gives CDR1 SGHRS, CDR2 YFSETQ. Trimming took off 4 bases at V and 9 bases at J, with 11 bases between the two ends.